Following are 27 T cell receptor beta chains from one sample sequenced in a study of blood T cells in healthy people across ages. Alongside a J-beta primer mix, a sample-barcoded 5' primer served in a second PCR lasting about 7 to 11 cycles. TCRdb ran MiXCR on the 5' RACE reads and lists one entry per CDR3 protein. Of around 990,000 distinct CDR3 sequences listed, about 23% are singletons. The same data also went into a second study, on T cells of mothers and their children.

What was sequenced was blood. These receptors were collected from a girl aged 2 to 9 in good health.

The CDR3 DNA reads as TGTGCCAGCAGTTTCAGGGATAGGCTTAACACTGAAGCTTTCTTT. It encodes CASSFRDRLNTEAFF. The gene calls are TRBV28 and TRBJ1-1; maybe TRBD1 (5 bases). In germline, CDR1 is MDHEN, CDR2 SYDVKM. The CDR3 spans 15 residues. The V end was cut by 3 bases, the J end by 2 bases, with 13 bases between.

In this sample, this clonotype turned up a few times. A junction end diverges from the germline sequence, so it may reflect a read error. The rearrangement links TRBV11-2 to TRBJ1-6, with D unclear. This CDR3 contains 16 residues. Germline loops: CDR1 SGHAT, CDR2 FQNNGV. CDR3 DNA: TGTGCCAGCAGCATAGAAGTCCCAGGACTTAATTCACCCCTCCACTTT. The encoded protein is CASSIEVPGLNSPLHF.

This clonotype was recorded a few times. The chain is built from TRBV18 and TRBJ2-5; a weak D match, TRBD1 (5 bases). The CDR3 is made up of 13 amino acids. CDR1 and CDR2 from the germline V gene are KGHSH and LQKENI. V shed 4 bases and J shed 3 bases, with 9 bases lying between them. CDR3 residues: CASSQLREETQYF. The CDR3 DNA follows: TGTGCCAGCTCACAGCTCAGGGAAGAGACCCAGTACTTC.

This clonotype was recorded a few times. The chain links TRBV6-5 to TRBJ2-3; TRBD2 matches at 8 bases. With V trimmed by 0 bases and J by 0 bases, 5 bases remained unmatched. CDR1 is MNHEY, CDR2 SVGAGI, per germline. The CDR3 length is 17 residues. The CDR3 protein is CASSYSKASGSTDTQYF. The CDR3 bases are TGTGCCAGCAGTTACTCGAAGGCTAGCGGGAGCACAGATACGCAGTATTTT.

This clonotype has only a few counts. CDR3 DNA: TGTGCCAGCAGCCAAGTCCTCCGCTTGAACACTGAAGCTTTCTTT. Translated, it gives CASSQVLRLNTEAFF. The V gene is TRBV4-2, the J gene TRBJ1-1, with D uncertain. Germline V gene data show CDR1 as LGHNA and CDR2 as YNFKEQ. The CDR3 covers 15 residues. Trimming cost V 1 base and J 0 bases, with 9 bases left between them.

The chain employs TRBV4-1 and TRBJ2-2; D is possibly TRBD1 or TRBD2 (6 bases each). Deletions cut 1 base from V and 8 bases from J, with 11 bases between. The CDR3 has 14 residues. Germline-derived CDR1 and CDR2 are MGHRA and YSYEKL. As DNA, the CDR3 is TGCGCCAGCAGCCAAGTTACGGGGGCGGGGGAGCTGTTTTTT. Its translation is CASSQVTGAGELFF.

The chain has TRBV29-1 and TRBJ1-2; tentative D call: TRBD1 (5 bases). Trimming removed 6 bases from V and 5 bases from J, with 16 bases in between. This CDR3 spans 13 amino acids. Germline CDR1 and CDR2: SQVTM and ANQGSEA. CDR3 loop: CSVNTPGGYGYTF. The CDR3 DNA sequence: TGCAGCGTCAACACTCCGGGGGGATATGGCTACACCTTC.

In this sample, this clonotype turned up a few times. The chain has TRBV29-1 and TRBJ2-1, with a weak D call TRBD2 (5 bases). The DNA matches TRBJ2-7 better at its end, which makes the J call doubtful. The CDR3 runs 14 residues. From germline, CDR1 is SQVTM and CDR2 ANQGSEA. CDR3 nucleotides: TGCAGCGTTGAGGACTGGGAGTCAGGCTACGAGCAGTACTTC. Translation: CSVEDWESGYEQYF.

This chain joins TRBV15 and TRBJ1-2; D remains ambiguous. Germline V gene lookup returns CDR1 LNHNV and CDR2 YYDKDF (reference sequence). The CDR3 spans 13 residues. V was cut by 0 bases and J by 0 bases, with 2 bases left in between. The CDR3 DNA sequence: TGTGCCACCAGCAGAGATACTAACTATGGCTACACCTTC. Translating it yields CATSRDTNYGYTF.

The V call is TRBV27, the J call TRBJ2-1, with 8 bases matching TRBD1. The V gene end was trimmed by 8 bases and the J gene end by 8 bases; junction bases not matched to a gene: 8. The CDR3 runs 13 residues. In germline, CDR1 is MNHEY, CDR2 SMNVEV (reference sequence). For the CDR3, the DNA is TGTGCCAGCGCAGGGGGCACCTTAGATGAGCAGTTCTTC. It encodes CASAGGTLDEQFF.

This clonotype was found many times. The genes are TRBV5-1 and TRBJ2-6; D unresolved. Germline V gives CDR1 SGHRS, CDR2 YFSETQ. V was shortened by 1 base and J by 2 bases, with 10 bases between the two germline ends. This CDR3 contains 16 residues. CDR3 nucleotide sequence: TGCGCCAGCAGCTTGCGATCCGGAGCTGGGGCCAACGTCCTGACTTTC. As protein: CASSLRSGAGANVLTF.

This clonotype was observed once. The J gene is TRBJ2-5, the V gene TRBV12-3 or TRBV12-4; tentatively, D is TRBD1 (5 bases). Trimming left V 7 bases short and J 7 bases short, with 16 bases between. The CDR3 has 13 residues. CDR3: CASTRGTAGTQYF. In DNA, the CDR3 is TGTGCCAGCACTAGGGGCACGGCCGGGACCCAGTACTTC.

J is TRBJ2-3 and V is TRBV20-1; 8 nucleotides agree with TRBD2. Looked up from germline, CDR1 is DFQATT and CDR2 is SNEGSKA (reference sequence). V dropped 3 bases and J dropped 5; count of bases not matched to a gene: 4. The CDR3 totals 13 residues. The CDR3 DNA follows: TGCAGTGCTAGCGGGGGGGCCTTAGATACGCAGTATTTT. Protein sequence: CSASGGALDTQYF.

The V gene is TRBV4-3, the J gene TRBJ2-5, with D perhaps assigned TRBD1 or TRBD2 (6 bases each). The CDR3 consists of 16 residues. V lost 0 bases and J lost 5, with 16 bases in between. Germline V gene data show CDR1 as LGHNA and CDR2 as YSLEER. CDR3 in amino acids: CASSQESGGGLETQYF. Written as DNA, the CDR3 is TGCGCCAGCAGCCAAGAGTCGGGTGGGGGGCTGGAGACCCAGTACTTC.

CDR3 nucleotides: TGTGCCACCCTGGAATCTAGCGGTAGTGATACGCAGTATTTT. This gives the protein CATLESSGSDTQYF. The V gene is TRBV28, the J gene TRBJ2-3; TRBD2 matches at 7 bases. V shed 10 bases and J 6 bases; nucleotides not matched to a gene: 13. Germline assignment: CDR1 MDHEN and CDR2 SYDVKM. The CDR3 runs to 14 residues.

This clonotype was detected a few times. CDR3 sequence reads: CASSLLAGPNEQFF. The CDR3 DNA is TGTGCCAGCAGTTTACTAGCGGGACCTAATGAGCAGTTCTTC. This sequence joins TRBV28 and TRBJ2-5; 9 bases map to TRBD2. The better agreement between TRBJ2-1 and the DNA end casts doubt on the J call. Germline V CDR1 and CDR2: MDHEN, SYDVKM. The CDR3 sequence is 14 residues long.

The rearrangement links TRBV28 to TRBJ2-5; D is uncertain. CDR1 and CDR2 from the germline V gene are MDHEN and SYDVKM. Trimming removed 5 bases at V and 9 bases at J, with 10 bases between. The CDR3 has 11 amino acids. DNA for the CDR3: TGTGCCAGCAGTCTGGAGTGGGCCCAGTACTTC. This encodes CASSLEWAQYF. Looking up the rest from reference TRBV28 and TRBJ2-5 gives the full variable domain: DVKVTQSSRYLVKRTGEKVFLECVQDMDHENMFWYRQDPGLGLRLIYFSYDVKMKEKGDIPEGYSVSREKKERFSLILESASTNQTSMYLCASSLEWAQYFGPGTRLLVL.

As DNA, the CDR3 is TGTGCCAGCAGTCCAAGAGACTCGCGGGAGGGCCGTGTCTGGGAGACCCAGTACTTC. Protein: CASSPRDSREGRVWETQYF. The chain uses TRBV3-1 and TRBJ2-5; 9 positions agree with TRBD2. CDR1 is LGHDT and CDR2 is YNNKEL in the germline V gene (reference sequence). The CDR3 length is 19 residues. Trimming cost V 6 bases and J 5 bases; bases outside gene matches: 22.

Concerning this clonotype: The junction departs from germline at one end; a sequencing error may be responsible. The chain employs TRBV27 and TRBJ2-3; 8 positions match TRBD2. Germline values: CDR1 MNHEY, CDR2 SMNVEV (reference sequence). The length of the CDR3 is 16 residues. The CDR3 protein is CAGSSHLAGHTDTQYF. CDR3 nucleotides: TGTGCCGGCAGTTCTCACTTAGCGGGGCACACAGATACGCAGTATTTT.

This clonotype was observed a few times. This rearrangement joins TRBV20-1 to TRBJ2-5, with TRBD2 identical over 9 bases. Germline V gene data show CDR1 as DFQATT and CDR2 as SNEGSKA (reference sequence). V shed 0 bases, J shed 5 bases, and the junction held 7 bases outside the gene matches. The CDR3 is 15 amino acids. The CDR3 protein is CSARDWIAGEETQYF. CDR3 bases: TGCAGTGCTAGAGACTGGATAGCGGGGGAGGAGACCCAGTACTTC.

The J gene is TRBJ2-5, the V gene TRBV7-3; D remains unclear. The V gene's germline CDR1 is SGHTA and CDR2 FQGTGA. The ends were cut back, 6 bases at V and 5 bases at J, with 13 bases in the middle. The CDR3 is made up of 13 amino acids. This CDR3 reads CASRPTAEETQYF. DNA of the CDR3: TGTGCCAGCAGACCGACGGCAGAGGAGACCCAGTACTTC.

This clonotype has a handful of counts. Here the CDR3 reads CASSQGLSGAKNIQYF. The CDR3 DNA reads as TGCGCCAGCAGCCAAGGACTATCGGGGGCCAAAAACATTCAGTACTTC. This chain joins TRBV4-1 and TRBJ2-4, with a possible D match to TRBD2 (5 bases). V lost 1 base and J 1 base, leaving 11 bases between the germline ends. This CDR3 is built from 16 residues. Germline CDR1 MGHRA, CDR2 YSYEKL.

This clonotype was counted only a few times. The chain carries TRBV6-6 and TRBJ2-7; the D gene could be TRBD1 or TRBD2 (6 bases each). The V and J ends lost 2 bases and 6 bases respectively, with 20 bases between them. In germline, CDR1 is MNHNY, CDR2 SVGAGI (reference sequence). There are 16 residues in the CDR3. Written as DNA, the CDR3 is TGTGCCAGCAGTTACGGGGGGCCTAGCGCATCTGGCGAGCAGTACTTC. It is translated as CASSYGGPSASGEQYF.

V gene TRBV12-3 or TRBV12-4 combines with J gene TRBJ1-2; TRBD1 aligns across 7 bases. V lost 10 bases, J lost 6 bases, and 8 bases stayed unmatched. This CDR3 spans 12 amino acids. CDR3 nucleotide sequence: TGTGCCACCTCGACAGGGTCGAATGGCTACACCTTC. Encoded protein: CATSTGSNGYTF.

This rearrangement joins TRBV6-1 to TRBJ1-1; D gene unclear. The CDR3 sequence is 12 residues long. Germline CDR1 and CDR2: MNHNS and SASEGT. With 0 bases removed from V and 5 bases from J, the gap between germline ends came to 4 bases. The CDR3 DNA sequence: TGTGCCAGCAGTGAAGCGCTTACTGAAGCTTTCTTT. This codes for CASSEALTEAFF.

The V and J genes are TRBV13 and TRBJ1-2, with 8 positions matching TRBD1. In germline, CDR1 is PRHDT, CDR2 FYEKMQ (reference sequence). V dropped 9 bases and J dropped 4; count of bases not matched to a gene: 7. The CDR3 runs to 13 residues. CDR3 amino acids: CASSGGAGYGYTF. Here the CDR3 DNA reads TGTGCCAGTTCAGGGGGCGCCGGCTATGGCTACACCTTC. Combining the CDR3 with reference TRBV13 and TRBJ1-2 gives the whole variable domain AAGVIQSPRHLIKEKRETATLKCYPIPRHDTVYWYQQGPGQDPQFLISFYEKMQSDKGSIPDRFSAQQFSDYHSELNMSSLELGDSALYFCASSGGAGYGYTFGSGTRLTVV.

The chain carries TRBV7-2 and TRBJ2-5, with 9 bases identical to TRBD2. The CDR3 sequence is 14 residues long. After removal of 3 bases from V and 7 bases from J, the junction contained 6 bases not matched to a gene. Germline loops: CDR1 SGHTA, CDR2 FQGNSA. CDR3 sequence: CASSLGLAIGTQYF. The CDR3 nucleotides read TGTGCCAGCAGCTTGGGACTAGCCATAGGGACCCAGTACTTC.